This T cell receptor (beta chain) stems from a study of human T cells and chemical hapten exposure. Across the whole study: Per-sample TCR yield variation was attributed mainly to small pooled library volume differences.

V lost 8 bases and J lost 4, with 15 bases in between. The CDR3 totals 14 residues. Time point of the sample: patch test 2, 6 weeks after DPC sensitization. Treatment denoted: therapeutic diphenylcyclopropenone sensitization with weekly scalp DPC. TCRdb reanalysed the RACE reads using MiXCR and keeps one entry per CDR3 protein. Here the sample spans approximately 110,000 distinct CDR3 sequences, roughly 9% being singletons. This clonotype was seen repeatedly, ten times or more. The chain links TRBV12-3 or TRBV12-4 to TRBJ1-5, with a weak D call TRBD1 (6 bases). The sequence was obtained from a woman in her thirties or forties with alopecia areata. Some clones in this sample may be carry-over from other donors' samples. Specimen: whole blood, collected in connection with sensitization to the hapten diphenylcyclopropenone (DPC). DNA for the CDR3: TGTGCCAGCGGGGTCGGGGGGCCAAATCAGCCCCAGCATTTT. Its translation: CASGVGGPNQPQHF.